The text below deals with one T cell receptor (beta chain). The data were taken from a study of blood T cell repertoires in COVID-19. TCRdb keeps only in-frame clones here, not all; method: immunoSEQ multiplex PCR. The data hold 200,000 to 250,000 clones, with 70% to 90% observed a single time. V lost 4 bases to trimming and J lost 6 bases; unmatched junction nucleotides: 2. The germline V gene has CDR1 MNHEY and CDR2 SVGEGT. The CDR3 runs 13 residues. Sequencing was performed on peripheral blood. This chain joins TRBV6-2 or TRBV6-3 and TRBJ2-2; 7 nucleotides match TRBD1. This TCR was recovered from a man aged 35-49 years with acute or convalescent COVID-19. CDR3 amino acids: CASSFTGAGELFF. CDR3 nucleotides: TGTGCCAGCAGTTTTACAGGGGCCGGGGAGCTGTTTTTT.